One T cell receptor beta chain is described in this entry. This specimen comes from a study of T cells after somatic rescue of genetic block. Using immunoSEQ multiplex PCR, the repertoire was profiled, and TCRdb retains in-frame clones only, with some absent. The data hold approximately 65,000 clones, with under 95% observed a single time. The clonotype was recovered from a man aged 35 to 55. Sequences were obtained from peripheral blood mononuclear cells (PBMCs).

Here the CDR3 DNA reads TGTGCCAGCAGCCAAGACTGGGCTAGCGGGAAGACTGGGGACGAGCAGTACTTC. Its protein product is CASSQDWASGKTGDEQYF. This sequence joins TRBV4-2 and TRBJ2-5, with 9 bases fitting TRBD2. The end of the DNA aligns better with TRBJ2-7, so the J call may be wrong. The CDR3 sequence is 18 residues long. Germline V gene lookup returns CDR1 LGHNA and CDR2 YNFKEQ.